These T cell receptor beta chains were read from a single sample in a study of CD8+ T cells in alopecia areata. Only in-frame clones appear in the TCRdb table, and some are missing; sequencing was by immunoSEQ multiplex PCR. This table holds 200,000 to 250,000 clones, under 75% found once. Here the sequenced sample was CD4+ T cells sorted from blood, taken at week 4, from a patient treated with tofacitinib. The receptors stem from a human donor with alopecia areata. CDR3s include the opening cysteine and the closing phenylalanine or tryptophan. The D gene is left open where the match is weak. The size of a clone is reported for some rows only, either as once, few or many, or as a class for expanded clones.

CDR3nt: TGCAGCGTCGTGCCCAGCGGGGGGATAGATACGCAGTATTTT; CDR3aa: CSVVPSGGIDTQYF; v_gene: TRBV29-1; j_gene: TRBJ2-3; d_gene: TRBD2; abundance: .; len: 14
CDR3nt: TGTGCCTGGAGTGGTCGGACAGGGGGTACCTACGAGCAGTACTTC; CDR3aa: CAWSGRTGGTYEQYF; v_gene: TRBV30; j_gene: TRBJ2-7; d_gene: TRBD1; abundance: .; len: 15
CDR3nt: TGCGCCAGCAGCCAAGATAGGCAGGGGGATGGCTATGGCTACACCTTC; CDR3aa: CASSQDRQGDGYGYTF; v_gene: TRBV4-3; j_gene: TRBJ1-2; d_gene: TRBD1; abundance: .; len: 16
CDR3nt: TGTGCCAGCAGCCAAGTACCCTACGAGCAGTACTTC; CDR3aa: CASSQVPYEQYF; v_gene: TRBV2; j_gene: TRBJ2-7; d_gene: .; abundance: .; len: 12
CDR3nt: TGTGCCAGCAGGGGGGACAGGGAGGCCGGGGAGCTGTTTTTT; CDR3aa: CASRGDREAGELFF; v_gene: TRBV2; j_gene: TRBJ2-2; d_gene: TRBD1; abundance: .; len: 14
CDR3nt: TGTGCCAGCAGTCGCATAGGGACAGGGAAAGAGACCCAGTACTTC; CDR3aa: CASSRIGTGKETQYF; v_gene: TRBV7-9; j_gene: TRBJ2-5; d_gene: TRBD1; abundance: .; len: 15
CDR3nt: TGCAGCGTGGTACTAGCGGGGCCTCGAATCACAGATACGCAGTATTTT; CDR3aa: CSVVLAGPRITDTQYF; v_gene: TRBV29-1; j_gene: TRBJ2-3; d_gene: TRBD2; abundance: .; len: 16
CDR3nt: TGTGCCAGCAGAGCCCAGGGGGGCCTAAACACTGAAGCTTTCTTT; CDR3aa: CASRAQGGLNTEAFF; v_gene: TRBV2; j_gene: TRBJ1-1; d_gene: TRBD1; abundance: .; len: 15
CDR3nt: TGCGCCAGCAGCCAAGATTTGGAAGCGTCCGCCCCCCTGTTCTTC; CDR3aa: CASSQDLEASAPLFF; v_gene: TRBV4-3; j_gene: TRBJ2-1; d_gene: .; abundance: few; len: 15
CDR3nt: TGCAGCGTTGCTTCCGGGACCGACACCGGGGAGCTGTTTTTT; CDR3aa: CSVASGTDTGELFF; v_gene: TRBV29-1; j_gene: TRBJ2-2; d_gene: .; abundance: .; len: 14
CDR3nt: TGTGCCTACCAGACAGGGGATGGCTACACCTTC; CDR3aa: CAYQTGDGYTF; v_gene: TRBV30; j_gene: TRBJ1-2; d_gene: TRBD1; abundance: .; len: 11
CDR3nt: TGTGCCAGCAGGGATGGACACCTCTCTGGAAACACCATATATTTT; CDR3aa: CASRDGHLSGNTIYF; v_gene: TRBV2; j_gene: TRBJ1-3; d_gene: .; abundance: .; len: 15
CDR3nt: TGTGCCAGCAGAACCCCGGGACAGGGGGCCGGGGAGCTGTTTTTT; CDR3aa: CASRTPGQGAGELFF; v_gene: TRBV2; j_gene: TRBJ2-2; d_gene: TRBD1; abundance: .; len: 15
CDR3nt: TGTGCCAGCAGCCGATTCCAGGGGTCTGGGGCCAACGTCCTGACTTTC; CDR3aa: CASSRFQGSGANVLTF; v_gene: TRBV4-2; j_gene: TRBJ2-6; d_gene: .; abundance: .; len: 16
CDR3nt: TGTGCCAGCAGTAAGGGGAGGGACAGGGGGCGCGATGGCTACACCTTC; CDR3aa: CASSKGRDRGRDGYTF; v_gene: TRBV25-1; j_gene: TRBJ1-2; d_gene: TRBD1; abundance: .; len: 16
CDR3nt: TGTGCCAGCAGCCCACTAGCGAATACCTACAATGAGCAGTTCTTC; CDR3aa: CASSPLANTYNEQFF; v_gene: TRBV7-8; j_gene: TRBJ2-1; d_gene: TRBD2; abundance: .; len: 15
CDR3nt: TGTGCCAGCAGCTTCAACAGGGAATCTTCACCCCTCCACTTT; CDR3aa: CASSFNRESSPLHF; v_gene: TRBV11-2; j_gene: TRBJ1-6; d_gene: .; abundance: .; len: 14
CDR3nt: TGCAGCGTCGATAAGGCCGGGACAGCGACAGATACGCAGTATTTT; CDR3aa: CSVDKAGTATDTQYF; v_gene: TRBV29-1; j_gene: TRBJ2-3; d_gene: TRBD1; abundance: .; len: 15
CDR3nt: TGTGCCATCCGGGTCCTCTACGAGCAGTACTTC; CDR3aa: CAIRVLYEQYF; v_gene: TRBV2; j_gene: TRBJ2-7; d_gene: .; abundance: .; len: 11
CDR3nt: TGTGCCTCGGGACGGAGCTCCTACGAGCAGTACTTC; CDR3aa: CASGRSSYEQYF; v_gene: TRBV2; j_gene: TRBJ2-7; d_gene: .; abundance: .; len: 12
CDR3nt: TGTGCCTGGAGCCCGAGGACGGGCTATGGCTACACCTTC; CDR3aa: CAWSPRTGYGYTF; v_gene: TRBV30; j_gene: TRBJ1-2; d_gene: .; abundance: .; len: 13
CDR3nt: TGTGCCAGTAGTCCATGGACGGGACGCACAGATACGCAGTATTTT; CDR3aa: CASSPWTGRTDTQYF; v_gene: TRBV19; j_gene: TRBJ2-3; d_gene: .; abundance: .; len: 15
CDR3nt: TGTGCCAGCAGTTCGACAGAGAAGGATACGCAGTATTTT; CDR3aa: CASSSTEKDTQYF; v_gene: TRBV6-6; j_gene: TRBJ2-3; d_gene: .; abundance: .; len: 13
CDR3nt: TGTGCCAGTAGCAACTCACTAGCGGGGAACAATGAGCAGTTCTTC; CDR3aa: CASSNSLAGNNEQFF; v_gene: TRBV19; j_gene: TRBJ2-1; d_gene: TRBD2; abundance: few; len: 15
CDR3nt: TGTGCCAGCAGCTTAGGGACAGAATATAATTCACCCCTCCACTTT; CDR3aa: CASSLGTEYNSPLHF; v_gene: TRBV7-2; j_gene: TRBJ1-6; d_gene: .; abundance: once; len: 15
CDR3nt: TGCAGCGTTGCACAGGGGATCGATCAGCCCCAGCATTTT; CDR3aa: CSVAQGIDQPQHF; v_gene: TRBV29-1; j_gene: TRBJ1-5; d_gene: TRBD1; abundance: .; len: 13
CDR3nt: TGCGCCAGCACCACGGGTCCTTCCGTATCGGAAGCTAACTATGGCTACACCTTC; CDR3aa: CASTTGPSVSEANYGYTF; v_gene: TRBV4-1; j_gene: TRBJ1-2; d_gene: .; abundance: .; len: 18
CDR3nt: TGTGCCAGCAGTGAGGGCAGGGATGGCAATCAGCCCCAGCATTTT; CDR3aa: CASSEGRDGNQPQHF; v_gene: TRBV6-1; j_gene: TRBJ1-5; d_gene: .; abundance: few; len: 15
CDR3nt: TGTGCCAGTAGTACCAGGCTGAACACCGGGGAGCTGTTTTTT; CDR3aa: CASSTRLNTGELFF; v_gene: TRBV19; j_gene: TRBJ2-2; d_gene: .; abundance: .; len: 14
CDR3nt: TGCAGCGTTGAAAGCTTCAGGGGGCGCACGGCGGGATCCAATGAGCAGTTCTTC; CDR3aa: CSVESFRGRTAGSNEQFF; v_gene: TRBV29-1; j_gene: TRBJ2-1; d_gene: TRBD1; abundance: .; len: 18
CDR3nt: TGTGCCAGCAGAGACAGGGTGGACGAAAAACTGTTTTTT; CDR3aa: CASRDRVDEKLFF; v_gene: TRBV25-1; j_gene: TRBJ1-4; d_gene: TRBD1; abundance: .; len: 13
CDR3nt: TGCGCCAGCAGCCAAGTAGCGGGGGACAATGAGCAGTTCTTC; CDR3aa: CASSQVAGDNEQFF; v_gene: TRBV4-1; j_gene: TRBJ2-1; d_gene: TRBD2; abundance: .; len: 14
CDR3nt: TGTGCCTGGAGTCTCCACCAGGCTACTAATGAAAAACTGTTTTTT; CDR3aa: CAWSLHQATNEKLFF; v_gene: TRBV30; j_gene: TRBJ1-4; d_gene: .; abundance: .; len: 15
CDR3nt: TGTGCCAGCAGCCGGGTGGGCACAGATACGCAGTATTTT; CDR3aa: CASSRVGTDTQYF; v_gene: TRBV5-6; j_gene: TRBJ2-3; d_gene: .; abundance: .; len: 13
CDR3nt: TGTGCCAGCAGCTACCTTGACAGGGGCTTGGGCTATGGCTACACCTTC; CDR3aa: CASSYLDRGLGYGYTF; v_gene: TRBV5-8; j_gene: TRBJ1-2; d_gene: TRBD1; abundance: .; len: 16
CDR3nt: TGTGCCTGCAGGACCCCGGGGGGTGTCTATGGCTACACCTTC; CDR3aa: CACRTPGGVYGYTF; v_gene: TRBV30; j_gene: TRBJ1-2; d_gene: .; abundance: .; len: 14
CDR3nt: TGTGCCAGTAGTCAAACCCCTATAGGTAATCAGCCCCAGCATTTT; CDR3aa: CASSQTPIGNQPQHF; v_gene: TRBV19; j_gene: TRBJ1-5; d_gene: .; abundance: few; len: 15
CDR3nt: TGCGCCAGCAGCAGGGTCCTTTCCCTTACAGATACGCAGTATTTT; CDR3aa: CASSRVLSLTDTQYF; v_gene: TRBV5-1; j_gene: TRBJ2-3; d_gene: .; abundance: .; len: 15
CDR3nt: TGCAGCGTTGGGGGCCGGAGCACAGATACGCAGTATTTT; CDR3aa: CSVGGRSTDTQYF; v_gene: TRBV29-1; j_gene: TRBJ2-3; d_gene: .; abundance: few; len: 13
CDR3nt: TGTGCCTGGAGGGGGACGTTGAACACTGAAGCTTTCTTT; CDR3aa: CAWRGTLNTEAFF; v_gene: TRBV30; j_gene: TRBJ1-1; d_gene: .; abundance: .; len: 13
CDR3nt: TGCAGCGTTGATGTGGGGGCGGGCACTGAAGCTTTCTTT; CDR3aa: CSVDVGAGTEAFF; v_gene: TRBV29-1; j_gene: TRBJ1-1; d_gene: .; abundance: .; len: 13
CDR3nt: TGCGCCAGCAGCCAAGGGGGCGGGACAGGGAGGTTTGGTGGCTACACCTTC; CDR3aa: CASSQGGGTGRFGGYTF; v_gene: TRBV4-3; j_gene: TRBJ1-2; d_gene: TRBD1; abundance: .; len: 17